This entry lists 14 T cell receptor beta chains sequenced from one sample in a study of cytomegalovirus exposure and HLA in healthy donors. Both 60 Vbeta primers and 13 Jbeta primers went into the PCR. The data were produced by immunoSEQ multiplex PCR, yet TCRdb's version contains in-frame clones alone and is incomplete. The sample holds 100,000 to 150,000 clones, 81% seen once. Specimen: PBMCs. Receptors originate from a man between 18 and 35 years old in good health and CMV-seronegative.

The genes are TRBV4-3 and TRBJ1-6; D gene uncertain. V shed 1 base and J shed 0 bases, with 13 bases lying between them. The germline gives CDR1 LGHNA, CDR2 YSLEER. This CDR3 spans 18 amino acids. CDR3 DNA: TGCGCCAGCAGCCAAGGTGGGCAGTACAGCTCCTATAATTCACCCCTCCACTTT. Its protein product is CASSQGGQYSSYNSPLHF.

This clone was recorded only once. The chain uses TRBV10-3 and TRBJ2-1, with TRBD2 identical over 9 bases. The CDR3 runs to 14 residues. V lost 6 bases and J lost 7; bases outside the gene matches: 7. CDR1 and CDR2 from the germline V gene are ENHRY and SYGVKD. The CDR3: CAISQGAGGNEQFF. The CDR3, as DNA: TGTGCCATCAGCCAGGGAGCGGGGGGAAATGAGCAGTTCTTC.

CDR3 residues: CASRPGSGTSSYNEQFF. The CDR3 DNA sequence: TGTGCCAGTAGACCCGGTTCAGGTACGAGCTCCTACAATGAGCAGTTCTTC. This chain links TRBV19 with TRBJ2-1; no reliable D call. This CDR3 region has 17 residues. The V gene lost 6 bases and the J gene lost 0 bases, with 18 bases spanning the gap. Germline assignment: CDR1 LNHDA and CDR2 SQIVND (reference sequence).

This clone appeared a few times. This chain uses TRBV10-1 with TRBJ2-6; D is undetermined. Germline-derived CDR1 and CDR2 are WNHNN and SYGVQD (reference sequence). V lost 5 bases and J lost 12, with 14 bases in between. CDR3 size: 13 residues. The CDR3: CASSPDILGVLTF. CDR3 bases: TGCGCCAGCAGTCCAGACATCCTCGGCGTCCTGACTTTC.

This chain joins TRBV4-3 and TRBJ1-5, with D unclear. The CDR3 is made up of 15 amino acids. Germline V gene sequence: CDR1 LGHNA, CDR2 YSLEER. The V end lost 0 bases, the J end lost 0 bases, and 6 bases lay between the germline ends. DNA of the CDR3: TGCGCCAGCAGCCAAGACCCGTATAGCAATCAGCCCCAGCATTTT. This sequence encodes CASSQDPYSNQPQHF.

This chain uses TRBV30 with TRBJ2-1, with unresolved D. Germline V CDR1 and CDR2: GTSNPN, SVGIG (reference sequence). The CDR3 extends over 14 amino acids. Trimming shortened V by 4 bases and J by 4 bases, and 14 bases separated the two germline ends. The chain's CDR3 is CAWNKRGRYNEQFF. The CDR3 region has the DNA TGTGCCTGGAATAAGCGTGGTCGATACAATGAGCAGTTCTTC.

The chain recombines TRBV19 with TRBJ2-5; no clear D gene. The CDR3 runs to 13 residues. The V end was cut by 8 bases, the J end by 2 bases, with 12 bases between. Looked up from germline, CDR1 is LNHDA and CDR2 is SQIVND (reference sequence). The CDR3 sequence: CASSGTYQETQYF. The CDR3 nucleotides are TGTGCCAGTTCAGGTACTTATCAAGAGACCCAGTACTTC.

This chain uses TRBV11-2 with TRBJ1-2; weak D call: TRBD1 (6 bases). The CDR3 is made up of 12 amino acids. Trimming took 4 bases from V and 11 from J, leaving 14 bases between them. Germline V gene data show CDR1 as SGHAT and CDR2 as FQNNGV. As DNA, the CDR3 is TGTGCCAGCAGCTACACAGGGTCAGGGTACACCTTC. Translated, it gives CASSYTGSGYTF.

The chain carries TRBV7-6 and TRBJ1-4, with TRBD1 matching over 7 bases. There are 13 residues in the CDR3. Germline V CDR1 and CDR2: SGHVS, FNYEAQ. The V and J ends lost 4 bases and 6 bases, in that order; junction bases with no gene match: 2. In DNA, the CDR3 is TGTGCCAGCAGCTCGGGACAGTATGAAAAACTGTTTTTT. It yields the protein CASSSGQYEKLFF.

The gene calls are TRBV9 and TRBJ2-1, with D unresolved. Per the germline V gene, CDR1 is SGDLS and CDR2 is YYNGEE. V lost 3 bases and J 0 bases, leaving 10 bases between the germline ends. The length of the CDR3 is 15 residues. CDR3 sequence (DNA): TGTGCCAGCAGCGCAGATCCGGGCTCCTACAATGAGCAGTTCTTC. Amino acids: CASSADPGSYNEQFF.

CDR3 in amino acids: CASSQEGGVGEAFF. The CDR3 nucleotides are TGCGCCAGCAGCCAAGAAGGGGGGGTGGGAGAAGCTTTCTTT. The rearrangement uses TRBV4-3 and TRBJ1-1; maybe TRBD1 (6 bases). Germline CDR1 and CDR2: LGHNA and YSLEER. The CDR3 consists of 14 residues. V lost 0 bases to trimming and J lost 8 bases, with 13 bases between them.

The gene calls are TRBV6-5 and TRBJ2-1, with D perhaps matching TRBD2 (6 bases). The V end lost 5 bases, the J end lost 0 bases, and 11 bases lay between the germline ends. Looked up from germline, CDR1 is MNHEY and CDR2 is SVGAGI. CDR3 length: 15 residues. CDR3 in amino acids: CASSRGIISYNEQFF. CDR3 sequence (DNA): TGTGCCAGCAGTCGGGGGATAATCTCCTACAATGAGCAGTTCTTC.

The chain links TRBV9 to TRBJ1-1; TRBD1 aligns across 8 bases. The trim removed 3 bases at V and 4 bases at J, leaving 8 bases unmatched. Germline V gives CDR1 SGDLS, CDR2 YYNGEE. The CDR3 has 15 amino acids. CDR3 nucleotide sequence: TGTGCCAGCAGCGCGGACAGGGCGGAGAGCACTGAAGCTTTCTTT. Amino acids: CASSADRAESTEAFF.

V gene TRBV4-2 combines with J gene TRBJ2-3; the match to TRBD1 covers 8 bases. This CDR3 has 15 residues. The ends lost 4 bases at V and 0 bases at J; junction bases unmatched: 3. Germline loops: CDR1 LGHNA, CDR2 YNFKEQ. The CDR3 protein is CASSPGGQSTDTQYF. The CDR3 coding sequence is TGTGCCAGCAGCCCAGGGGGCCAGAGCACAGATACGCAGTATTTT.